This TCR beta chain is drawn from a study of neurological immune-mediated disorders. Overall study findings and caveats: Expansion of TCR clones was greatest in HTLV-1-associated myelopathy and smallest in multiple sclerosis, where it fell below that of healthy controls.

The sample holds many counts of this clonotype. Its antigen is as yet unknown. Time point meaning: longitudinal time-point 2. Trimming cost V 8 bases and J 3 bases, with 17 bases left between them. There are 14 residues in the CDR3. The cDNA was produced through 5'RACE with 10-nucleotide random UMIs. TCRdb reprocessed the 5' RACE reads via MiXCR and lists one record per CDR3 protein. The data hold roughly 60,000 distinct CDR3 sequences, with more than 8% observed a single time. This receptor was obtained from a man aged 30-40 years in good health. The genes are TRBV12-3 or TRBV12-4 and TRBJ2-7; D possibly matches TRBD1 or TRBD2 (6 bases each). Specimen: PBMCs. The chain's CDR3 is CASGHGGAIYEQYF. The CDR3 bases are TGTGCCAGCGGGCACGGGGGCGCGATCTACGAGCAGTACTTC.